A single sample gave rise to the 11 T cell receptor beta chains below, sequenced in a study of blood T cell repertoires in COVID-19. The repertoire was sequenced with immunoSEQ multiplex PCR; TCRdb's copy has only in-frame clones and lacks some. Of under 300,000 clones listed, approximately 91% are singletons. Specimen: PBMCs or T cells enriched from blood (not recorded which). These receptors came from a woman between 40 and 50 years old with acute COVID-19.

The J gene is TRBJ1-3, the V gene TRBV7-2, with D possibly being TRBD1 (5 bases). The CDR3 totals 16 residues. V was pared by 1 base and J by 0 bases, with 10 bases between. The germline V gene has CDR1 SGHTA and CDR2 FQGNSA. The CDR3, as DNA: TGTGCCAGCAGCTTAGGGGGCCTTGGCTCTGGAAACACCATATATTTT. Protein: CASSLGGLGSGNTIYF.

The chain combines TRBV19 with TRBJ1-3; a possible D gene is TRBD1 (6 bases). Per the germline V gene, CDR1 is LNHDA and CDR2 is SQIVND (reference sequence). V lost 6 bases to trimming and J lost 1 base, with 10 bases between them. The CDR3 has 14 residues. DNA for the CDR3: TGTGCCAGTAGCGTTACAGGGTCTGGAAACACCATATATTTT. It is translated as CASSVTGSGNTIYF. Based on the CDR3 plus reference TRBV19 and TRBJ1-3, the full variable domain is DGGITQSPKYLFRKEGQNVTLSCEQNLNHDAMYWYRQDPGQGLRLIYYSQIVNDFQKGDIAEGYSVSREKKESFPLTVTSAQKNPTAFYLCASSVTGSGNTIYFGEGSWLTVV.

As concerns this clone: One base away lies a much larger clone, so this may be a sequencing read error. In DNA, the CDR3 is TGTGCCAGCAGTCGGACAGGGGATTCACCCCTCCACTTT. Protein: CASSRTGDSPLHF. The chain couples TRBV27 to TRBJ1-6, with 9 nucleotides matching TRBD1. V dropped 5 bases and J dropped 8; count of bases not matched to a gene: 1. The germline V gene encodes CDR1 MNHEY and CDR2 SMNVEV (reference sequence). This CDR3 has 13 amino acids.

The count of this clone is one. This chain uses TRBV2 with TRBJ1-2, with no clear D. The CDR3 is made up of 13 amino acids. With 6 bases removed from V and 0 bases from J, the gap between germline ends came to 8 bases. The germline V gene encodes CDR1 SNHLY and CDR2 FYNNEI. The CDR3 protein is CASRLVTNYGYTF. CDR3 coding DNA: TGTGCCAGCAGACTGGTTACTAACTATGGCTACACCTTC.

DNA for the CDR3: TGTGCCACCAGCAGAGACCTCGGGATCCAATCTGGAAACACCATATATTTT. Its translation is CATSRDLGIQSGNTIYF. The chain carries TRBV15 and TRBJ1-3; no clear D gene. The CDR3 has 17 amino acids. Germline loops: CDR1 LNHNV, CDR2 YYDKDF (reference sequence). Trimming cost V 0 bases and J 1 base, with 13 bases left between them.

This clone has more than one count but fewer than ten. The sample holds other DNA sequences that translate to the same CDR3. CDR3 amino acids: CASSVGREANYGYTF. CDR3 in DNA: TGTGCCAGCAGCGTGGGCAGGGAAGCTAACTATGGCTACACCTTC. The genes are TRBV9 and TRBJ1-2, with a possible D match to TRBD1 (5 bases). The CDR3 is made up of 15 amino acids. Trimming left V 2 bases short and J 0 bases short, with 11 bases between. Germline-derived CDR1 and CDR2 are SGDLS and YYNGEE.

In its sample, this clone was seen a few times. The V and J genes are TRBV21-1 and TRBJ2-6; the table assigns TRBD1, which was not confirmed against the DNA. TRBV21-1 is shown as a pseudogene. This CDR3 is built from 19 residues. In nucleotides, the CDR3 is TGTGCCAGCAGCATGGTTAGTTCAGGGGGACACTCTGGGGCCAACGTCCTGACTTTC. This codes for CASSMVSSGGHSGANVLTF.

The chain is built from TRBV19 and TRBJ2-4; D gene unclear. CDR1 is LNHDA, CDR2 SQIVND, per germline (reference sequence). V was clipped by 5 bases and J by 0 bases, with 11 bases between them. CDR3 length equals 15 residues. CDR3 coding DNA: TGTGCCAGTAGTGGCCGAGACAAAGCCAAAAACATTCAGTACTTC. Amino acid sequence: CASSGRDKAKNIQYF.

The chain combines TRBV28 with TRBJ1-1; tentatively, D is TRBD1 (6 bases). Looked up from germline, CDR1 is MDHEN and CDR2 is SYDVKM. This CDR3 contains 13 residues. Trimming pared 6 bases from V and 5 bases from J, leaving 13 bases between. DNA for the CDR3: TGTGCCAGCAGGGCCAGGGGATTGACTGAAGCTTTCTTT. Its translation: CASRARGLTEAFF.

The chain links TRBV7-2 to TRBJ2-5; D is undetermined. Trimming removed 1 base from V and 2 bases from J, with 14 bases in between. The CDR3 covers 16 residues. The germline gives CDR1 SGHTA, CDR2 FQGNSA. The CDR3 spells CASSLGALRYQETQYF. The CDR3 coding sequence is TGTGCCAGCAGCTTAGGAGCGCTCCGATATCAAGAGACCCAGTACTTC.

The J gene is TRBJ1-2, the V gene TRBV30; unclear D gene. Trimming took off 1 base at V and 2 bases at J, with 14 bases between the two ends. The CDR3 length is 15 residues. Germline V gene sequence: CDR1 GTSNPN, CDR2 SVGIG (reference sequence). CDR3 amino acids: CAWSATEPANYGYTF. In nucleotides, the CDR3 is TGTGCCTGGAGTGCTACGGAGCCCGCGAACTATGGCTACACCTTC.